This record looks at one T cell receptor (beta chain) sequence and its context. Its antigen is unknown. This entry is derived from a study of cytomegalovirus exposure and HLA in healthy donors. The PCR was carried out with 60 Vbeta primers and 13 Jbeta primers. In the authors' methods: An analysis performed later counted around 80 million unique TCR beta chains (around 10 million of them shared). TCRdb keeps only in-frame clones here, not all; method: immunoSEQ multiplex PCR. The DNA gave D and trimming, while V, J and clone size come from that table. The profile shows roughly 130,000 clones, around 70% of them singletons. General study results and limits: The study listed under 200 cytomegalovirus-associated TCR beta chains. Apparent HLA restriction characterized most CMV-associated TCR beta chains in a later analysis.

The sample taken for sequencing was PBMCs. This clonotype originated in a woman aged 40-49 years in good health and CMV-seropositive.

Here the CDR3 reads CASSPLRLAGASIEQFF. CDR3 nucleotides: TGTGCCAGCTCACCCCTGCGGCTAGCGGGGGCCTCTATTGAGCAGTTCTTC. The V and J genes are TRBV18 and TRBJ2-1, with TRBD2 identical over 10 bases. J lost 9 bases, V lost 3 bases, and 14 bases had no gene match. The CDR3 length is 17 residues. The V gene's germline CDR1 is KGHSH and CDR2 LQKENI.